The rows below give T cell receptor beta chains drawn from one sample of a study of control samples from healthy donors and cancer patients. The repertoire was sequenced with immunoSEQ multiplex PCR; TCRdb's copy has only in-frame clones and lacks some. Altogether 85,000 to 95,000 clones are present, roughly nine tenths being singletons, with the ten largest covering around 0.9%. Sequenced material: blood. The receptors derive from a woman in her 30s in good health. Each CDR3 is given with its conserved first and last residue. D genes are given only for firm matches. Clone size is shown for a subset of rows, as once, few, many or a class of expanded clone.

size | D | J | V | length | CDR3 | DNA
NA | TRBD1 | TRBJ1-1 | TRBV18 | 16 | CASSPGRTGPNTEAFF | TGTGCCAGCTCACCCGGGAGGACAGGGCCGAACACTGAAGCTTTCTTT
NA | TRBD2 | TRBJ2-3 | TRBV5-1 | 17 | CASSSNLAGADTDTQYF | TGCGCCAGCAGCTCCAACCTAGCGGGCGCAGACACAGATACGCAGTATTTT
NA | NA | TRBJ1-5 | TRBV6-5 | 14 | CASSFRDSNQPQHF | TGTGCCAGCAGTTTTAGGGATAGCAATCAGCCCCAGCATTTT
NA | NA | TRBJ1-1 | TRBV9 | 18 | CASSVGLRGGGGITEAFF | TGTGCCAGCAGCGTAGGATTAAGAGGGGGAGGTGGGATCACTGAAGCTTTCTTT
NA | NA | TRBJ2-7 | TRBV14 | 14 | CASSRSRDTYEQYF | TGTGCCAGCAGCCGATCTCGGGACACTTACGAGCAGTACTTC
NA | TRBD2 | TRBJ2-3 | TRBV29-1 | 15 | CSVSTSGGSTDTQYF | TGCAGCGTTTCGACTAGCGGGGGGTCCACAGATACGCAGTATTTT
NA | NA | TRBJ1-4 | TRBV7-9 | 13 | CASSTPRGDGLFF | TGTGCCAGCAGCACACCCCGGGGGGATGGACTGTTTTTT
NA | TRBD1 | TRBJ1-6 | TRBV19 | 15 | CASSTGTGHNSPLHF | TGTGCCAGTAGTACTGGGACAGGGCATAATTCACCCCTCCACTTT
NA | NA | TRBJ2-1 | TRBV28 | 15 | CASSFVGGQYNEQFF | TGTGCCAGCAGTTTTGTCGGGGGACAATACAATGAGCAGTTCTTC
NA | NA | TRBJ1-5 | TRBV7-9 | 15 | CASSLERAAGGPQHF | TGTGCCAGCAGCTTAGAACGGGCCGCCGGTGGCCCCCAGCATTTT
NA | NA | TRBJ2-7 | TRBV4-1 | 17 | CASSQGIKQGFRYEQYF | TGCGCCAGCAGCCAAGGGATAAAGCAGGGGTTCCGCTACGAGCAGTACTTC
NA | NA | TRBJ1-1 | TRBV28 | 15 | CASLLGAPMNTEAFF | TGTGCCAGCCTCCTTGGGGCACCAATGAACACTGAAGCTTTCTTT
NA | NA | TRBJ2-2 | TRBV10-3 | 12 | CATGPHAGELFF | TGTGCCACTGGGCCTCACGCCGGGGAGCTGTTTTTT
NA | NA | TRBJ1-6 | TRBV5-6 | 14 | CASRSRVLGSPLHF | TGTGCCAGCAGGTCCAGGGTTTTGGGTTCACCCCTCCACTTT
NA | NA | TRBJ2-7 | TRBV5-1 | 11 | CASSAAYEQYF | TGCGCCAGCAGCGCCGCCTACGAGCAGTACTTC
NA | TRBD2 | TRBJ2-1 | TRBV19 | 16 | CASRGRVLAGNNEQFF | TGTGCCAGTAGGGGGCGGGTGCTAGCGGGGAACAATGAGCAGTTCTTC
once | NA | TRBJ1-1 | TRBV27 | 15 | CASSFIGVGGAEAFF | TGTGCCAGCAGTTTTATAGGGGTGGGAGGGGCTGAAGCTTTCTTT
NA | NA | TRBJ2-2 | TRBV9 | 15 | CASSVGTVNTGELFF | TGTGCCAGCAGCGTAGGGACGGTAAACACCGGGGAGCTGTTTTTT
NA | NA | TRBJ2-3 | TRBV5-6 | 15 | CASSLAQGGVDTQYF | TGTGCCAGCAGCTTGGCACAGGGGGGGGTGGATACGCAGTATTTT
once | NA | TRBJ2-3 | TRBV28 | 15 | CASRGSVGSTDTQYF | TGTGCCAGCAGAGGCTCAGTGGGAAGCACAGATACGCAGTATTTT
NA | NA | TRBJ2-7 | TRBV30 | 11 | CGLAREYEQYF | TGTGGCTTGGCCAGGGAGTACGAGCAGTACTTC
NA | NA | TRBJ1-6 | TRBV9 | 17 | CASSAASGYSYNSPLHF | TGTGCCAGCAGCGCAGCTTCAGGTTACTCCTATAATTCACCCCTCCACTTT
NA | TRBD2 | TRBJ2-2 | TRBV18 | 16 | CASSPLSGRNTGELFF | TGTGCCAGCTCACCCCTTAGCGGGAGGAACACCGGGGAGCTGTTTTTT
NA | NA | TRBJ2-2 | TRBV27 | 16 | CASSLTGTKNTGELFF | TGTGCCAGCAGTTTAACCGGGACAAAAAACACCGGGGAGCTGTTTTTT
NA | TRBD2 | TRBJ2-1 | TRBV10-2 | 16 | CASSGSGLAGNHEQFF | TGCGCCAGCAGTGGGTCGGGACTAGCGGGTAATCATGAGCAGTTCTTC
NA | TRBD1 | TRBJ1-2 | TRBV10-3 | 15 | CAISRQGVFDYGYTF | TGTGCCATCAGCAGACAGGGGGTGTTTGACTATGGCTACACCTTC
NA | NA | TRBJ1-3 | TRBV20-1 | 15 | CSASRVLLSGNTIYF | TGCAGTGCTAGTAGAGTCCTTCTCTCTGGAAACACCATATATTTT
NA | NA | TRBJ1-2 | TRBV7-8 | 12 | CASSLGGSSYTF | TGTGCCAGCAGCTTAGGGGGCAGTTCCTACACCTTC
NA | NA | TRBJ2-7 | TRBV7-9 | 14 | CASSLVANPYEQYF | TGTGCCAGCAGCTTAGTCGCAAACCCCTACGAGCAGTACTTC
NA | NA | TRBJ1-5 | TRBV30 | 13 | CAWSVGGNQPQHF | TGTGCCTGGAGTGTCGGTGGCAATCAGCCCCAGCATTTT
NA | TRBD2 | TRBJ2-7 | TRBV5-1 | 15 | CASSIGLAGAHEQYF | TGCGCCAGCAGCATAGGACTAGCGGGAGCCCACGAGCAGTACTTC
NA | NA | TRBJ1-2 | TRBV9 | 16 | CASSVGSGQNNYGYTF | TGTGCCAGCAGCGTAGGGTCAGGTCAGAATAACTATGGCTACACCTTC
NA | TRBD2 | TRBJ2-1 | TRBV9 | 15 | CASSETSGGYNEQFF | TGTGCCAGCAGCGAGACTAGCGGGGGTTACAATGAGCAGTTCTTC
NA | TRBD1 | TRBJ1-1 | TRBV30 | 14 | CAWSSYRGRTEAFF | TGTGCCTGGAGTAGCTACAGGGGGCGCACTGAAGCTTTCTTT
NA | TRBD1 | TRBJ1-6 | TRBV11-1 | 15 | CASSLRGQGNSPLHF | TGTGCCAGCAGCTTGCGTGGACAGGGAAACTCACCCCTCCACTTT
NA | NA | TRBJ2-1 | TRBV5-1 | 16 | CASSWNGPRSNNEQFF | TGCGCCAGCAGCTGGAACGGTCCCAGGAGTAACAATGAGCAGTTCTTC
NA | NA | TRBJ1-2 | TRBV19 | 13 | CASSISGARGYTF | TGTGCCAGTAGTATATCAGGGGCACGGGGCTACACCTTC
NA | TRBD2 | TRBJ2-3 | TRBV19 | 14 | CACSHGRNTDTQYF | TGTGCCTGTTCCCACGGGAGGAACACAGATACGCAGTATTTT
NA | NA | TRBJ2-2 | TRBV6-6 | 15 | CASSYSSSDPGELFF | TGTGCCAGCAGTTACTCATCTAGCGATCCCGGGGAGCTGTTTTTT
NA | NA | TRBJ1-5 | TRBV29-1 | 14 | CSVALHSGNQPQHF | TGCAGCGTTGCCCTACACAGTGGCAATCAGCCCCAGCATTTT
few | TRBD1 | TRBJ1-5 | TRBV7-9 | 15 | CASSFGQGGSQPQHF | TGTGCCAGCAGCTTCGGACAGGGTGGAAGTCAGCCCCAGCATTTT
NA | NA | TRBJ2-1 | TRBV19 | 14 | CASSARGNHNEQFF | TGTGCCAGTAGTGCCCGGGGAAACCACAATGAGCAGTTCTTC
NA | TRBD2 | TRBJ2-1 | TRBV11-2 | 17 | CASSLDRGLAGANEQFF | TGTGCCAGCAGCTTAGATCGAGGGCTAGCGGGCGCCAATGAGCAGTTCTTC
NA | NA | TRBJ2-7 | TRBV2 | 16 | CASSDLSGPSMGEQYF | TGTGCCAGCAGTGATCTTTCTGGACCATCGATGGGCGAGCAGTACTTC
NA | TRBD2 | TRBJ2-7 | TRBV2 | 15 | CATTKREGGCHEQYF | TGTGCCACCACAAAGCGGGAGGGGGGGTGCCACGAGCAGTACTTC
NA | NA | TRBJ2-7 | TRBV12-5 | 12 | CASGLRDGEQYF | TGTGCTAGTGGTCTTAGGGACGGCGAGCAGTACTTC
NA | NA | TRBJ1-2 | TRBV6-1 | 16 | CASSEYGGHPNYGYTF | TGTGCCAGCAGTGAATACGGGGGACACCCTAACTATGGCTACACCTTC
NA | NA | TRBJ2-3 | TRBV5-5 | 16 | CASSLAGNDGTDTQYF | TGTGCCAGCAGCTTGGCAGGAAATGATGGCACAGATACGCAGTATTTT
once | NA | TRBJ2-5 | TRBV3-1/TRBV3-2 | 15 | CASSDPWPGWETQYF | TGTGCCAGCAGCGATCCATGGCCGGGATGGGAGACCCAGTACTTC
NA | NA | TRBJ1-2 | TRBV30 | 11 | CALGRSYGYTF | TGTGCCTTAGGACGGAGCTATGGCTACACCTTC
once | NA | TRBJ1-2 | TRBV12-3/TRBV12-4 | 13 | CASSLAGSYGYTF | TGTGCCAGCAGTTTAGCAGGCAGCTATGGCTACACCTTC
NA | TRBD1 | TRBJ1-4 | TRBV9 | 14 | CASTAGTDNEKLFF | TGTGCCAGCACCGCGGGGACAGATAATGAAAAACTGTTTTTT
NA | NA | TRBJ2-5 | TRBV4-1 | 12 | CASSQGTETQYF | TGCGCCAGCAGCCAAGGAACCGAGACCCAGTACTTC
few | NA | TRBJ1-4 | TRBV5-1 | 15 | CASSSQTAANEKLFF | TGCGCCAGCAGCTCCCAGACAGCGGCTAATGAAAAACTGTTTTTT
NA | TRBD1 | TRBJ1-2 | TRBV5-6 | 16 | CASSWTGIPENYGYTF | TGTGCCAGCAGCTGGACAGGCATCCCTGAAAACTATGGCTACACCTTC
few | NA | TRBJ2-1 | TRBV6-5 | 14 | CASSPRVWNNEQFF | TGTGCCAGCAGTCCGAGAGTGTGGAACAATGAGCAGTTCTTC
NA | NA | TRBJ2-6 | TRBV18 | 18 | CASSPGMGRTSGANVLTF | TGTGCCAGCTCACCTGGAATGGGACGGACCTCTGGGGCCAACGTCCTGACTTTC
NA | NA | TRBJ1-6 | TRBV5-1 | 15 | CASSDGLGPDSPLHF | TGCGCCAGCAGCGACGGACTGGGGCCTGATTCACCCCTCCACTTT
NA | NA | TRBJ1-1 | TRBV14 | 14 | CASSHLSLYTEAFF | TGTGCCAGCAGCCATTTAAGCCTCTACACTGAAGCTTTCTTT
NA | NA | TRBJ2-3 | TRBV6-4 | 15 | CASSDSPGGTDTQYF | TGTGCCAGCAGTGACTCCCCAGGGGGCACAGATACGCAGTATTTT